The next 18 T cell receptor beta chains were all read from a single sample in a study of vaccination effects on CD4 cells after COVID-19. No antigens are known for them. Isolation of CD4+ T cells took place after about nine days of culture. Profiled with immunoSEQ multiplex PCR; TCRdb holds only in-frame clones, not every one. Seen here are roughly 34,000 clones, about 71% observed once, and the top ten hold around 3.8%. Specimen: CD4+ T cells from PBMCs cultured without peptide, collected before COVID-19 vaccination. The origin of the receptors is a human donor who received a COVID-19 vaccine.

The rearrangement uses TRBV6-5 and TRBJ1-2; 10 nucleotides agree with TRBD1. V was clipped by 6 bases and J by 5 bases; unmatched bases: 6. Germline values: CDR1 MNHEY, CDR2 SVGAGI. The CDR3 runs 14 residues. CDR3 DNA: TGTGCCAGCAGGACCGGGACAGGGGTATATGGCTACACCTTC. Translation gives CASRTGTGVYGYTF.

V usage is TRBV28 and J usage is TRBJ2-3, with D uncertain. Trimming shortened V by 6 bases and J by 6 bases, and 13 bases separated the two germline ends. Germline CDR1 and CDR2: MDHEN and SYDVKM. The CDR3 totals 13 residues. The CDR3 loop reads CASRLNTRDTQYF. The CDR3 nucleotides read TGTGCCAGCAGGTTAAACACGAGGGATACGCAGTATTTT.

V is TRBV5-6 and J is TRBJ2-5; 8 positions agree with TRBD1. Germline-derived CDR1 and CDR2 are SGHDT and YYEEEE. The V and J ends lost 0 bases and 5 bases, in that order; junction bases with no gene match: 6. The CDR3 runs to 15 residues. The CDR3 is CASSLVGQGQETQYF. CDR3 nucleotide sequence: TGTGCCAGCAGCTTGGTCGGACAGGGCCAGGAGACCCAGTACTTC.

The rearrangement links TRBV6-1 to TRBJ2-4; a possible D gene is TRBD2 (7 bases). The CDR3 has 16 residues. CDR1 and CDR2 (germline): MNHNS, SASEGT. Trimming took 2 bases from V and 4 from J, leaving 15 bases between them. This CDR3 is CASSEWEGGGKNIQYF. The CDR3 nucleotides read TGTGCCAGCAGTGAATGGGAGGGAGGGGGGAAAAACATTCAGTACTTC.

Note on this clone: Other DNA sequences in the sample encode the same CDR3. V usage is TRBV30 and J usage is TRBJ1-5, with 10 bases fitting TRBD1. The ends lost 3 bases at V and 5 bases at J; junction bases unmatched: 4. Per germline, CDR1 GTSNPN and CDR2 SVGIG (reference sequence). CDR3 length: 14 amino acids. The CDR3 region has the DNA TGTGCCTGGAGCTTGGGGACAGGGGATCAGCCCCAGCATTTT. Its protein is CAWSLGTGDQPQHF.

This rearrangement joins TRBV19 to TRBJ2-3; D might be TRBD1 or TRBD2, each matching 5 bases. This CDR3 comprises 15 residues. Trimming took 6 bases from V and 0 from J, leaving 13 bases between them. Germline V gene data show CDR1 as LNHDA and CDR2 as SQIVND (reference sequence). CDR3 amino acids: CASSLGRRSTDTQYF. In nucleotides, the CDR3 is TGTGCCAGTAGCCTGGGACGTCGGAGCACAGATACGCAGTATTTT.

Only a few counts were recorded for this clone. The chain couples TRBV19 to TRBJ1-3; unclear D gene. With 3 bases removed from V and 0 bases from J, the gap between germline ends came to 9 bases. The CDR3 has 15 amino acids. Germline lookup yields CDR1 LNHDA and CDR2 SQIVND (reference sequence). The CDR3 DNA sequence: TGTGCCAGTAGTATGACGCAGTCCTCTGGAAACACCATATATTTT. This translates into CASSMTQSSGNTIYF.

V usage is TRBV6-6 and J usage is TRBJ2-4, with TRBD2 matching 14 bases. The CDR3 has 17 residues. V lost 5 bases and J lost 2; bases outside the gene matches: 5. Germline V gene lookup returns CDR1 MNHNY and CDR2 SVGAGI (reference sequence). In nucleotides, the CDR3 is TGTGCCAGCAGTCAGACTAGCGGGAGGGCATCCAAAAACATTCAGTACTTC. It encodes CASSQTSGRASKNIQYF.

The V and J genes are TRBV5-1 and TRBJ2-7; tentative D call: TRBD1 (5 bases). The CDR3 runs 11 residues. Germline V lookup: CDR1 SGHRS, CDR2 YFSETQ. Trimming removed 7 bases at V and 5 bases at J, with 10 bases between. CDR3 amino acids: CASALGDEQYF. The CDR3 DNA reads as TGCGCCAGCGCCCTAGGGGACGAGCAGTACTTC.

This clone was seen more than once but under ten times. The chain is built from TRBV7-8 and TRBJ1-2, with 7 nucleotides matching TRBD1. CDR1 is SGHVS, CDR2 FQNEAQ, per germline. With 1 base clipped from V and 4 bases from J, the junction kept 3 bases outside the gene matches. The CDR3 runs 14 residues. CDR3 region: CASSLGQGAYGYTF. CDR3 DNA: TGTGCCAGCAGCTTAGGACAGGGTGCCTATGGCTACACCTTC.

The chain carries TRBV2 and TRBJ1-1; D is ambiguous. Germline-derived CDR1 and CDR2 are SNHLY and FYNNEI. The CDR3 totals 13 residues. With 4 bases removed from V and 5 bases from J, the gap between germline ends came to 11 bases. Here the CDR3 DNA reads TGTGCCAGCAGTGCCACAGTATGGACTGAAGCTTTCTTT. It translates to CASSATVWTEAFF.

The genes are TRBV6-1 and TRBJ1-6; D remains unclear. This CDR3 is 13 amino acids long. V was shortened by 3 bases and J by 6 bases, with 6 bases between the two germline ends. Germline CDR1 is MNHNS and CDR2 is SASEGT. In DNA form, the CDR3 reads TGTGCCAGCAGTGATTTATCTAATTCACCCCTCCACTTT. This gives the protein CASSDLSNSPLHF.

V and J are TRBV15 and TRBJ1-1; D is unresolved. The CDR3 has 14 residues. Germline V gene sequence: CDR1 LNHNV, CDR2 YYDKDF (reference sequence). Trimming removed 5 bases at V and 5 bases at J, with 15 bases between. CDR3 nucleotides: TGTGCCACCAGCGTAGAGAGGATGAGGACTGAAGCTTTCTTT. Amino acid sequence: CATSVERMRTEAFF.

The rearrangement joins TRBV21-1 to TRBJ2-7; no DNA check was done on the table's D call, TRBD2. TRBV21-1 is noted as a pseudogene. The CDR3 totals 16 residues. CDR3 nucleotide sequence: TGTGCCAGCAGCAAAGTCGCTAGCGGGGGGGCCTACGAGCAGTACTTC. Amino acids: CASSKVASGGAYEQYF.

The rearrangement joins TRBV18 to TRBJ1-3, with D tentatively TRBD1 (5 bases). This CDR3 is 16 amino acids long. Trimming left V 0 bases short and J 2 bases short, with 11 bases between. Germline lookup yields CDR1 KGHSH and CDR2 LQKENI. The CDR3 loop is CASSPPLGTAGNTIYF. Written as DNA, the CDR3 is TGTGCCAGCTCACCACCATTAGGGACGGCTGGAAACACCATATATTTT.

This chain uses TRBV6-5 with TRBJ2-5; no firm D call. Germline loops: CDR1 MNHEY, CDR2 SVGAGI. The CDR3 is 12 residues long. Trimming left V 6 bases short and J 2 bases short, with 7 bases between. CDR3 region: CASRKEQETQYF. The CDR3, as DNA: TGTGCCAGCAGAAAAGAGCAAGAGACCCAGTACTTC.

The V call is TRBV10-1, the J call TRBJ2-1; 7 nucleotides align to TRBD1. Germline V gives CDR1 WNHNN, CDR2 SYGVQD (reference sequence). CDR3 size: 15 residues. With V trimmed by 0 bases and J by 3 bases, 2 bases remained unmatched. The CDR3 coding sequence is TGCGCCAGCAGTGAGTCTGGGGACAGCTACAATGAGCAGTTCTTC. It codes for CASSESGDSYNEQFF.

This chain joins TRBV27 and TRBJ2-7; TRBD2 matches 7 bases. V was clipped by 6 bases and J by 5 bases; unmatched bases: 13. CDR1 is MNHEY, CDR2 SMNVEV, per germline (reference sequence). This CDR3 comprises 15 residues. In DNA, the CDR3 is TGTGCCAGCAGCTTCATCGGGGGGAGACTGGACGAGCAGTACTTC. This translates into CASSFIGGRLDEQYF.